A selection of T cell receptor beta chains follows, all from one sample in a study of T cell repertoires in cytomegalovirus infection. Their specific antigens are unknown. TCRdb itself ran the reads through MiXCR, one entry per CDR3 protein. The top ten hold about an eighth of the sample, which has about 310,000 distinct CDR3 sequences, 25% seen once. Sequenced here: cultured PBMCs, sampled from culture after CMV antigen stimulation. Every receptor here comes from a human donor in good health (CMV status not recorded). Some clones in this sample may be carry-over from other donors' samples. CDR3s include the opening cysteine and the closing phenylalanine or tryptophan. The order of the fields is clone size, D gene, V gene, J gene, CDR3 protein. D genes are given only for firm matches. Rows may omit the clone size; those that give it use once, few, many or a size class.

>NA|NA|TRBV7-2|TRBJ2-1
CASISAPQRYNEQFF
>NA|TRBD1|TRBV6-6|TRBJ1-2
CASSPPRDRTNYGYTF
>few|NA|TRBV19|TRBJ1-2
CASMSNDRWDIYGYTF
>NA|NA|TRBV29-1|TRBJ1-2
CSGGGGGYGYTF
>many|NA|TRBV12-3/TRBV12-4|TRBJ1-5
CASSLGSLNQPQHF
>few|NA|TRBV27|TRBJ2-5
CASSAGGTTLETQYF
>NA|NA|TRBV28|TRBJ1-1
CASSLGFSGNTEAFF
>few|TRBD2|TRBV7-9|TRBJ2-1
CASSRRSSGIPNEQFF
>NA|NA|TRBV19|TRBJ1-2
CASSIGQPTYGYTF
>few|TRBD1|TRBV6-5|TRBJ1-1
CASSSQNPTGPFEAFF
>NA|TRBD2|TRBV24-1|TRBJ2-1
CATSSGSRTEQFF
>NA|TRBD1|TRBV20-1|TRBJ2-1
CSARQGAVNEQFF
>NA|TRBD1|TRBV12-3/TRBV12-4|TRBJ1-5
CASNDEGANQPQHF
>many|TRBD2|TRBV7-9|TRBJ2-1
CASSPQKAGNYNEQFF
>NA|NA|TRBV4-3|TRBJ2-5
CASSQEYQETQYF
>NA|NA|TRBV6-1|TRBJ2-2
CASSEVGRGTGELFF
>few|NA|TRBV27|TRBJ2-7
CASMFRRSSFYEQYF
>many|TRBD1|TRBV7-2|TRBJ2-7
CASSFRDRPYEQYF
>many|TRBD2|TRBV7-8|TRBJ2-3
CASSVTSTLAGVPDTQYF
>NA|NA|TRBV27|TRBJ2-3
CASSLWSTGTDTQYF
>many|TRBD2|TRBV7-2|TRBJ2-1
CASSSAGSGRENEQFF
>few|NA|TRBV6-2/TRBV6-3|TRBJ2-1
CASSYSGFEEFF
>NA|NA|TRBV5-4|TRBJ2-1
CASSLDGISTDEQFF
>many|NA|TRBV11-2|TRBJ2-7
CASSLMRGLRYEQYF
>few|TRBD1|TRBV7-9|TRBJ2-2
CASSLVVERTGLPKNVNTGELFF
>many|TRBD2|TRBV7-2|TRBJ2-3
CASSRGLAGDTQYF
>NA|TRBD2|TRBV4-3|TRBJ2-1
CASSPSLAGNNEQFF
>NA|NA|TRBV5-1|TRBJ2-4
CASSVQAGENIQYF
>NA|TRBD2|TRBV24-1|TRBJ2-1
CATSDSGTSGRPSNEQFF
>many|NA|TRBV24-1|TRBJ1-2
CATSEAGTPNGRYGYTF
>NA|TRBD2|TRBV6-6|TRBJ2-5
CASSYYPSGTQETQYF
>NA|NA|TRBV30|TRBJ1-5
CAWSRAGVQPQHF
>NA|TRBD2|TRBV6-5|TRBJ2-7
CASRKTPGLQVYEQYF
>many|TRBD2|TRBV7-2|TRBJ2-3
CASSSGTSGNTDTQYF
>many|TRBD2|TRBV5-1|TRBJ2-2
CASNRVAGGVTGELFF
>few|NA|TRBV20-1|TRBJ2-1
CSARDSDSYNEQFF
>NA|NA|TRBV4-1|TRBJ1-5
CASSQGAGESNQPQHF
>few|TRBD1|TRBV28|TRBJ2-7
CASTGTNILGQGVSYEQYF
>many|TRBD2|TRBV7-2|TRBJ2-5
CASSQLAGTQETQYF
>once|TRBD2|TRBV28|TRBJ2-1
CASSSGLGDEQFF
>few|NA|TRBV28|TRBJ1-2
CASSTAAVGYTF
>few|TRBD2|TRBV20-1|TRBJ2-1
CSAARAGDYNEQFF
>NA|TRBD2|TRBV10-1|TRBJ2-2
CASSPGRDGGELFF
>many|TRBD2|TRBV7-2|TRBJ2-5
CASRYAREGGGARYF
>many|NA|TRBV7-2|TRBJ2-1
CASSLERSSYNEQFF
>NA|TRBD2|TRBV3-1|TRBJ2-5
CASSHTSGQETQYF
>few|TRBD1|TRBV5-1|TRBJ1-2
CASSQGAGALANYGYTF
>few|NA|TRBV6-2/TRBV6-3|TRBJ2-1
CASSPQRTYNEQFF
>NA|NA|TRBV28|TRBJ2-1
CASTGASYNEQFF
>many|NA|TRBV7-2|TRBJ1-2
CASSYGDYGYTF
>NA|NA|TRBV28|TRBJ2-3
CASRGLRDSDTQYF
>many|NA|TRBV7-2|TRBJ2-3
CASSSVGGRSDTQYF
>many|NA|TRBV20-1|TRBJ2-5
CSASLRDQETQYF
>NA|NA|TRBV30|TRBJ2-5
CAWSVSSGGETQYF
>NA|TRBD1|TRBV6-5|TRBJ1-5
CASRTYRGQGGGQPQHF
>many|TRBD2|TRBV7-2|TRBJ2-3
CASSSGTRGRYTDTQYF
>NA|NA|TRBV20-1|TRBJ2-5
CSARREETQYF
>few|TRBD2|TRBV11-3|TRBJ2-3
CASRVGLATDTQYF